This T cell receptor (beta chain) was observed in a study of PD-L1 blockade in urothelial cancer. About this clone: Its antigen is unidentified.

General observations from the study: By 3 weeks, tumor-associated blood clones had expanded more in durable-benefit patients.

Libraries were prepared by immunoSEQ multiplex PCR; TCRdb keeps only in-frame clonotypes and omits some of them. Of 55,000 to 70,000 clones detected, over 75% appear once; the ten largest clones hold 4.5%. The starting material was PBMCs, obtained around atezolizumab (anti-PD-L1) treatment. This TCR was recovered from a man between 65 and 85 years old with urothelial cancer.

This CDR3 reads CASSDSGLRVEYF. The CDR3 DNA reads as TGTGCCAGCAGTGACTCTGGACTACGGGTCGAGTACTTC. J is TRBJ2-5 and V is TRBV2, with D possibly matching TRBD2 (6 bases). In germline, CDR1 is SNHLY, CDR2 FYNNEI. The CDR3 loop spans 13 amino acids. The V end lost 3 bases, the J end lost 12 bases, and 17 bases lay between the germline ends. Based on the CDR3 plus reference TRBV2 and TRBJ2-5, the full variable domain is EPEVTQTPSHQVTQMGQEVILRCVPISNHLYFYWYRQILGQKVEFLVSFYNNEISEKSEIFDDQFSVERPDGSNFTLKIRSTKLEDSAMYFCASSDSGLRVEYFGPGTRLLVL.